Detailed here is one TCR beta chain. Libraries were prepared by immunoSEQ multiplex PCR; TCRdb keeps only in-frame clonotypes and omits some of them. The repertoire includes over 150,000 clones, about four fifths of them detected once, and 13% to 15% sits in the top ten. The sample belongs to a study of blood T cell repertoires in COVID-19. Across the whole study: In each case, the material was cDNA or gDNA derived from T cells, B-cell-depleted T cells, or PBMCs.

The germline V gene has CDR1 LGHDT and CDR2 YNNKEL (reference sequence). V lost 1 base and J lost 5; bases outside the gene matches: 7. The CDR3 is 15 residues long. The sample was peripheral blood. The rearrangement uses TRBV3-1 (or the pseudogene TRBV3-2) and TRBJ2-5, with TRBD2 matching 7 bases. The receptor's source is a man aged 18 to 35 with active or convalescent COVID-19. In DNA form, the CDR3 reads TGTGCCAGCAGCCAAGGGGGGAGGGGTCGGGAGACCCAGTACTTC. This gives the protein CASSQGGRGRETQYF.